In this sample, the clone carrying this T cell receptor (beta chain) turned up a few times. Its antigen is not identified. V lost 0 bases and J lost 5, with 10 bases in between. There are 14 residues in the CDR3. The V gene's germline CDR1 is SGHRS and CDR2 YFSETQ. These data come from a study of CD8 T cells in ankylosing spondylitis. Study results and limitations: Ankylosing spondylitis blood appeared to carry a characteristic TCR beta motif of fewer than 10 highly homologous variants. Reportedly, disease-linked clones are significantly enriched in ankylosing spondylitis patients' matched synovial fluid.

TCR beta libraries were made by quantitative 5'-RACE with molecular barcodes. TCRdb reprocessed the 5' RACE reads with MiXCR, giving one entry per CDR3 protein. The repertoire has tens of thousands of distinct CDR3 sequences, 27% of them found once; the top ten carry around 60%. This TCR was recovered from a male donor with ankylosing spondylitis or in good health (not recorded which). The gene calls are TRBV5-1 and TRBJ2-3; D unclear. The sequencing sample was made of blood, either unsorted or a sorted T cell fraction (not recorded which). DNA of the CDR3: TGCGCCAGCAGCTTGGCCCTCAGCCAAGATACGCAGTATTTT. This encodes CASSLALSQDTQYF. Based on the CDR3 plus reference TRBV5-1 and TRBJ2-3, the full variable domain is KAGVTQTPRYLIKTRGQQVTLSCSPISGHRSVSWYQQTPGQGLQFLFEYFSETQRNKGNFPGRFSGRQFSNSRSEMNVSTLELGDSALYLCASSLALSQDTQYFGPGTRLTVL.